This section outlines one T cell receptor beta chain sequence together with its context. Its target is unknown. The data were taken from a study of shared clonotypes between healthy human individuals. Study results and limitations: For naive CD4 cells, roughly 5.5% of clonotypes were shared across several donors.

At a deep level, the assay was run. Clones were read by immunoSEQ multiplex PCR, and TCRdb kept only the in-frame ones, dropping some. The sample has 2 million to 3 million clones, roughly 93% seen once. With V trimmed by 0 bases and J by 5 bases, 6 bases remained unmatched. The CDR3 extends over 16 amino acids. CDR1 is MNHEY and CDR2 is SVGAGI in the germline V gene. The sequence was collected from a young man in good health. Some clones in this sample may be carry-over from other donors' samples. The source material was naive CD4+ T cells from PBMCs. Subset here: CD45RA+ positively selected. The rearrangement links TRBV6-5 to TRBJ2-1; the match to TRBD2 covers 8 bases. The CDR3 region has the DNA TGTGCCAGCAGTTACTCGGCGGGACTAGACGACAATGAGCAGTTCTTC. It encodes CASSYSAGLDDNEQFF.